Listed here are 10 T cell receptor beta chains from one sample, sequenced in a study of glioma-infiltrating T cells after dendritic cell vaccination. Sequenced by immunoSEQ multiplex PCR; TCRdb stores in-frame clones only, minus some. Of about 82,000 clones in the sample, around nine tenths were seen once. The starting material was blood, obtained before dendritic cell vaccination. The receptors originated from a human donor with glioblastoma.

This chain joins TRBV4-1 and TRBJ2-5; no clear D gene. V shed 1 base and J shed 1 base, with 7 bases lying between them. The CDR3 is 14 residues long. Germline CDR1 is MGHRA and CDR2 is YSYEKL. Here the CDR3 reads CASSQGLLQETQYF. The CDR3 DNA reads TGCGCCAGCAGCCAAGGACTCCTCCAAGAGACCCAGTACTTC.

The genes are TRBV15 and TRBJ2-2; D is uncertain. The CDR3 is 14 residues long. V lost 2 bases and J 6 bases, leaving 10 bases between the germline ends. Germline V lookup: CDR1 LNHNV, CDR2 YYDKDF (reference sequence). In DNA, the CDR3 is TGTGCCACCAGCAGAAAGCGAGAACCCGGGGAGCTGTTTTTT. It codes for CATSRKREPGELFF.

The chain uses TRBV18 and TRBJ1-2; 9 bases match TRBD1. The germline CDR1 and CDR2 sequences are KGHSH and LQKENI. This CDR3 has 15 amino acids. Trimming cost V 4 bases and J 8 bases; bases outside gene matches: 11. Here the CDR3 DNA reads TGTGCCAGCTCACAAGCCGAGGACAGGGGTTCAGGCTACACCTTC. This encodes CASSQAEDRGSGYTF.

V gene TRBV7-2 combines with J gene TRBJ1-6; D call uncertain. This CDR3 has 12 amino acids. CDR1 is SGHTA and CDR2 is FQGNSA in the germline V gene. V dropped 0 bases and J dropped 14 bases, with 8 bases sitting between them. The CDR3 is CASSLAPGSLHF. CDR3 DNA sequence: TGTGCCAGCAGCTTAGCGCCGGGGTCCCTCCACTTT.

This chain joins TRBV30 and TRBJ1-2; D ambiguous. Germline CDR1 is GTSNPN and CDR2 is SVGIG (reference sequence). This CDR3 comprises 15 residues. Trimming removed 0 bases at V and 4 bases at J, with 15 bases between. In nucleotides, the CDR3 is TGTGCCTGGAGTGTACTAGGGTCCTTCGGCTATGGCTACACCTTC. Its protein is CAWSVLGSFGYGYTF.

This sequence joins TRBV27 and TRBJ2-3; 12 bases are shared with TRBD2. The junction had 21 bases not matched to a gene; V was cut back by 6 bases and J by 2 bases. Germline V gives CDR1 MNHEY, CDR2 SMNVEV (reference sequence). This CDR3 contains 21 residues. The CDR3 loop is CASSAPRTSGIYHQNTDTQYF. DNA of the CDR3: TGTGCCAGCAGCGCACCCCGGACTAGCGGGATTTACCACCAAAACACAGATACGCAGTATTTT.

The chain employs TRBV5-4 and TRBJ1-1, with 7 bases identical to TRBD1. The CDR3 contains 15 residues. The V and J ends lost 3 bases and 4 bases, in that order; junction bases with no gene match: 9. Germline loops: CDR1 SGHNT, CDR2 YYREEE (reference sequence). The CDR3 DNA is TGTGCCAGCAGCTACATTGGGAACAGGGGCACTGAAGCTTTCTTT. This gives the protein CASSYIGNRGTEAFF.

The chain combines TRBV15 with TRBJ2-7; 14 nucleotides agree with TRBD2. The CDR3 has 16 amino acids. Looked up from germline, CDR1 is LNHNV and CDR2 is YYDKDF (reference sequence). V was pared by 0 bases and J by 6 bases, with 4 bases of the junction left unmatched. The CDR3 here is CATSRDPGTSGGEQYF. In nucleotides, the CDR3 is TGTGCCACCAGCAGAGATCCAGGGACTAGCGGGGGCGAGCAGTACTTC. Filled out from reference TRBV15 and TRBJ2-7, the complete variable domain reads DAMVIQNPRYQVTQFGKPVTLSCSQTLNHNVMYWYQQKSSQAPKLLFHYYDKDFNNEADTPDNFQSRRPNTSFCFLDIRSPGLGDTAMYLCATSRDPGTSGGEQYFGPGTRLTVT.

This chain joins TRBV7-6 and TRBJ1-1; D might be TRBD1 (6 bases). CDR1 is SGHVS, CDR2 FNYEAQ, per germline. CDR3 size: 14 residues. With 1 base removed from V and 6 bases from J, the gap between germline ends came to 12 bases. The CDR3 here is CASSLVGGASEAFF. CDR3 nucleotides: TGTGCCAGCAGCTTAGTAGGGGGGGCCTCTGAAGCTTTCTTT. The full variable domain, completed using reference TRBV7-6 and TRBJ1-1, is GAGVSQSPRYKVTKRGQDVALRCDPISGHVSLYWYRQALGQGPEFLTYFNYEAQQDKSGLPNDRFSAERPEGSISTLTIQRTEQRDSAMYRCASSLVGGASEAFFGQGTRLTVV.

This clone showed up just once. The gene calls are TRBV19 and TRBJ2-2; 9 bases map to TRBD1. The CDR3 contains 15 residues. Per germline, CDR1 LNHDA and CDR2 SQIVND (reference sequence). The CDR3 coding sequence is TGTGCGACTTGCTCCGGGACAGGGTGGACCGGGGAGCTGTTTTTT. It yields the protein CATCSGTGWTGELFF.